Below, one T cell receptor beta chain is given with its context. Its matching antigen is unknown. Looked up from germline, CDR1 is SGHKS and CDR2 is YYEKEE (reference sequence). The CDR3 is 18 amino acids. V was pared by 4 bases and J by 1 base, with 24 bases between. The data are from a study of T cell responses to AZD1222 COVID-19 vaccine. TCRdb keeps only in-frame clones here, not all; method: immunoSEQ multiplex PCR. There are about 180,000 clones in the sample; 90% occur only once, and approximately 3% lies in the top ten. Study observations and caveats: At 160-218 and 743-854, vaccine-associated CD4 TCRs were dominant, and they spanned spike. Of spike-specific TCRs, nearly half reportedly target regions left unmutated in variants.

This clonotype originated in an adult in good health. The gene calls are TRBV5-5 and TRBJ2-7, with D possibly being TRBD1 (6 bases). Sequencing used peripheral blood, obtained on day 0 of AZD1222 vaccination. CDR3 loop: CASSHGPGETGPSYEQYF. The DNA for the CDR3 is TGTGCCAGCAGCCATGGGCCAGGTGAGACAGGACCATCCTACGAGCAGTACTTC.